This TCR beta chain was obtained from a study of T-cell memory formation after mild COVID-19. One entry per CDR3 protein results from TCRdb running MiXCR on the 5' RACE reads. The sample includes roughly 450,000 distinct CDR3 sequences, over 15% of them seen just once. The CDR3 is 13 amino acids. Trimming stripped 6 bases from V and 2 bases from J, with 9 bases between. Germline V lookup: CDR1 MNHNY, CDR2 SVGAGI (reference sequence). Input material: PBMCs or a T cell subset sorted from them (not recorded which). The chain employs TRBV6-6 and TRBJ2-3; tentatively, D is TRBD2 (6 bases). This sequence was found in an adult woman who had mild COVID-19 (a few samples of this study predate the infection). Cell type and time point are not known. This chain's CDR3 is CASRDYHTDTQYF. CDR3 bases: TGTGCCAGCAGGGACTACCACACAGATACGCAGTATTTT.